Sequencing of this TCR beta chain was carried out in a study of T cell changes during pregnancy in multiple sclerosis. This clone appeared a single time. Germline V lookup: CDR1 SGHDN, CDR2 FVKESK. After removal of 2 bases from V and 5 bases from J, the junction contained 4 bases not matched to a gene. CDR3 length: 15 residues. The repertoire was sequenced with immunoSEQ multiplex PCR; TCRdb's copy has only in-frame clones and lacks some. The table has about 44,000 clones, about nine tenths seen once. This clonotype originated in a female donor with multiple sclerosis, enrolled in a pregnancy study. The J gene is TRBJ2-1, the V gene TRBV14, with 9 bases matching TRBD2. The sequencing used CD4+ T cells from peripheral blood mononuclear cells, collected after pregnancy. CDR3 sequence reads: CASSQLAGWDNEQFF. The CDR3, as DNA: TGTGCCAGCAGCCAACTAGCGGGGTGGGACAATGAGCAGTTCTTC.